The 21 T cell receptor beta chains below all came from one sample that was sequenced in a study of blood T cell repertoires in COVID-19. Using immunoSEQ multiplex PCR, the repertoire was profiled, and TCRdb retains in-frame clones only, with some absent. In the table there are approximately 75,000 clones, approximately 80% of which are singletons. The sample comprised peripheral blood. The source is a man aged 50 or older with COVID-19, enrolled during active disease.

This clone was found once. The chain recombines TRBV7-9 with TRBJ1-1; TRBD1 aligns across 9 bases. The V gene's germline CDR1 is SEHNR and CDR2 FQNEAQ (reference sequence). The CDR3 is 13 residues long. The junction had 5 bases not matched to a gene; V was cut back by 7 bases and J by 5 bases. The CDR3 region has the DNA TGTGCCAGCAACCCACAGGGGGCAACTGAAGCTTTCTTT. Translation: CASNPQGATEAFF.

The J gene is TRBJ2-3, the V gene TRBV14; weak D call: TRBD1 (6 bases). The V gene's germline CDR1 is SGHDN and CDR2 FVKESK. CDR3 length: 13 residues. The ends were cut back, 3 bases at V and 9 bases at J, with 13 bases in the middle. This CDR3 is CASSHQKRGTQYF. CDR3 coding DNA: TGTGCCAGCAGCCACCAAAAGAGGGGGACGCAGTATTTT.

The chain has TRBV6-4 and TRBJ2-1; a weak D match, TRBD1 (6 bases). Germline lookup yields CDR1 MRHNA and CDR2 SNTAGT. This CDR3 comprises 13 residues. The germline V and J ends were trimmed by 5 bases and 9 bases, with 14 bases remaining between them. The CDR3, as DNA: TGTGCCAGCAGTCACACTTCGGACAGTGAGCAGTTCTTC. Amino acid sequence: CASSHTSDSEQFF.

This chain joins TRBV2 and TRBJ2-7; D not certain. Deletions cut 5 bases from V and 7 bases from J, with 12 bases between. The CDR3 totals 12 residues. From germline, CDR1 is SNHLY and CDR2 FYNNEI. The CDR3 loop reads CASSPFLREQYF. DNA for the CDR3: TGTGCCAGCAGTCCTTTCCTCCGTGAGCAGTACTTC.

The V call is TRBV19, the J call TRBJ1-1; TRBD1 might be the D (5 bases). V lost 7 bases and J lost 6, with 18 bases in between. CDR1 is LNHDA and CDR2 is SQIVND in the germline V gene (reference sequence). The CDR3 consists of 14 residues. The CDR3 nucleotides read TGTGCCAGTATCTGGGGTGGGGCGCCCGCTGAAGCTTTCTTT. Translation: CASIWGGAPAEAFF.

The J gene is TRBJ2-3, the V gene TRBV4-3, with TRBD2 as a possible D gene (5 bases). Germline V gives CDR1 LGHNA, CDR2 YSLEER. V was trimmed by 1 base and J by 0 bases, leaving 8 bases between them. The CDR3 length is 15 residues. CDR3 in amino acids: CASSQASGSTDTQYF. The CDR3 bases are TGCGCCAGCAGCCAAGCCAGCGGAAGCACAGATACGCAGTATTTT.

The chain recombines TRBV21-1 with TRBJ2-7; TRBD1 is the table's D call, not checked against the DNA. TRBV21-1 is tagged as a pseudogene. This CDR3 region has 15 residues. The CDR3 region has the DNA TGTGCCAGCAGCAAAGTTCAACAGGGGGCGCGAGAGCAGTACTTC. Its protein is CASSKVQQGAREQYF.

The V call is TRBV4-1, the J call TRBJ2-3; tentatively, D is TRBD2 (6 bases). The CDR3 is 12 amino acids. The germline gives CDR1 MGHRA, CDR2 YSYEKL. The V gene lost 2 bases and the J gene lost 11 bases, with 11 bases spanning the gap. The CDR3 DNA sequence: TGCGCCAGCAGCCAACTAGCGAGTTTGCAGTATTTT. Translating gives CASSQLASLQYF.

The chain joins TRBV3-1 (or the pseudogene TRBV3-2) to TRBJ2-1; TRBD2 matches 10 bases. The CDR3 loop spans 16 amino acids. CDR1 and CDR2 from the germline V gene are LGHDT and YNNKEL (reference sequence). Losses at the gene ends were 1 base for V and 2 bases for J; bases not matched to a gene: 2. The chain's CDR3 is CASSQGGLATYNEQFF. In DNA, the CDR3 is TGTGCCAGCAGCCAAGGGGGACTAGCGACCTACAATGAGCAGTTCTTC.

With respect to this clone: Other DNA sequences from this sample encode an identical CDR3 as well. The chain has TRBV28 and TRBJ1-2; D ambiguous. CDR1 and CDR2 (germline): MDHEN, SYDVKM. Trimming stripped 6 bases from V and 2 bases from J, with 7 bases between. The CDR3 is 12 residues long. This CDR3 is CASSSTNYGYTF. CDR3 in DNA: TGTGCCAGCAGCTCTACCAACTATGGCTACACCTTC.

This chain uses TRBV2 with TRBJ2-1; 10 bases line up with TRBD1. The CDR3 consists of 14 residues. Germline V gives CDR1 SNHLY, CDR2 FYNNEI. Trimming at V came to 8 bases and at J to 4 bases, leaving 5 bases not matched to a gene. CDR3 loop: CASSGQGMYNEQFF. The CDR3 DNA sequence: TGTGCCAGCTCGGGACAGGGGATGTACAATGAGCAGTTCTTC.

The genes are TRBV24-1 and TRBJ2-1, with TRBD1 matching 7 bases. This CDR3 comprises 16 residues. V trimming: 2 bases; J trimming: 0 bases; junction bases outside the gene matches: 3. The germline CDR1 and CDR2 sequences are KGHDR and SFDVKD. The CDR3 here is CATSDSDRNSYNEQFF. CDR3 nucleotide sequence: TGTGCCACCAGTGATTCGGACAGGAACTCCTACAATGAGCAGTTCTTC.

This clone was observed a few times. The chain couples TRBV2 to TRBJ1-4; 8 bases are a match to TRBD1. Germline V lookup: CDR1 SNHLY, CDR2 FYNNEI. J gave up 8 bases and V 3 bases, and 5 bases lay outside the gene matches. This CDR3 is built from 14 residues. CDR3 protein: CASSERAGGEKLFF. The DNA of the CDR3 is TGTGCCAGCAGTGAGAGGGCAGGGGGCGAAAAACTGTTTTTT.

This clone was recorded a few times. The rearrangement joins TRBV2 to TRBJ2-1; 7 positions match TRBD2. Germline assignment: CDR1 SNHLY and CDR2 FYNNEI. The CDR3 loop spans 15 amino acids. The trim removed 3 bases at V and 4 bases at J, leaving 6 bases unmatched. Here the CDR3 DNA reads TGTGCCAGCAGTGACCCTAGCGGCCATTACAATGAGCAGTTCTTC. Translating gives CASSDPSGHYNEQFF. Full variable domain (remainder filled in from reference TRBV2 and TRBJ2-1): EPEVTQTPSHQVTQMGQEVILRCVPISNHLYFYWYRQILGQKVEFLVSFYNNEISEKSEIFDDQFSVERPDGSNFTLKIRSTKLEDSAMYFCASSDPSGHYNEQFFGPGTRLTVL.

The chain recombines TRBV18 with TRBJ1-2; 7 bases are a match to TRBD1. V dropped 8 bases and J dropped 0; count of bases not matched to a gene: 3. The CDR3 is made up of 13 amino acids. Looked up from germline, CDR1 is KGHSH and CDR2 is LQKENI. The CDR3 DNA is TGTGCCAGCGCGGGACAGCCTAACTATGGCTACACCTTC. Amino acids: CASAGQPNYGYTF.

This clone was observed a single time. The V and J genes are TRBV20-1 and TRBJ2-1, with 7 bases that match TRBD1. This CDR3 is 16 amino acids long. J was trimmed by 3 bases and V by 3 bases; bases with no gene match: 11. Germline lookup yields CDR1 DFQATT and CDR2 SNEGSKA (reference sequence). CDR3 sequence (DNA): TGCAGTGCTAGTCCACGACAGGGTAAAGGCTACAATGAGCAGTTCTTC. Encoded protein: CSASPRQGKGYNEQFF.

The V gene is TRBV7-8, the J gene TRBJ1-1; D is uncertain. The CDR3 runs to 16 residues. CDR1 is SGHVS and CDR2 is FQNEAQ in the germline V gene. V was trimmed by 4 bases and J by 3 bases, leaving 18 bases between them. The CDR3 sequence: CASSSRGSRGDTEAFF. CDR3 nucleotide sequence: TGTGCCAGCAGCTCCCGAGGGTCCCGCGGCGACACTGAAGCTTTCTTT.

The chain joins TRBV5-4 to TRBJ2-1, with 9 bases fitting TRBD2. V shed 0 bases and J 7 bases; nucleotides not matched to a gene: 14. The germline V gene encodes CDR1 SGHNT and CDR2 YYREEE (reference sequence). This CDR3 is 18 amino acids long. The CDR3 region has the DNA TGTGCCAGCAGCTTGGAGGGCGTGGGGCTAGCGGGGAGGAATGAGCAGTTCTTC. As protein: CASSLEGVGLAGRNEQFF. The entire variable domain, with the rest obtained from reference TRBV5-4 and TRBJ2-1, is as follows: ETGVTQSPTHLIKTRGQQVTLRCSSQSGHNTVSWYQQALGQGPQFIFQYYREEENGRGNFPPRFSGLQFPNYSSELNVNALELDDSALYLCASSLEGVGLAGRNEQFFGPGTRLTVL.

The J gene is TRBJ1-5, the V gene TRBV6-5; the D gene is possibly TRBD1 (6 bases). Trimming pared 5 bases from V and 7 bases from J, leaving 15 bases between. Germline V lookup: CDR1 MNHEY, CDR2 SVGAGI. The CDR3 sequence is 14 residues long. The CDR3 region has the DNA TGTGCCAGCAGTCGGGACAAGGCTTGGCAGCCCCAGCATTTT. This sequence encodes CASSRDKAWQPQHF.

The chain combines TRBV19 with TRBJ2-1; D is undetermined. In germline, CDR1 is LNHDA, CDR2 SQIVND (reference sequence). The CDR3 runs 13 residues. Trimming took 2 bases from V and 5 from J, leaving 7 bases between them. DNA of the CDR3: TGTGCCAGTAGTATAAGTGGCCACAATGAGCAGTTCTTC. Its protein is CASSISGHNEQFF.

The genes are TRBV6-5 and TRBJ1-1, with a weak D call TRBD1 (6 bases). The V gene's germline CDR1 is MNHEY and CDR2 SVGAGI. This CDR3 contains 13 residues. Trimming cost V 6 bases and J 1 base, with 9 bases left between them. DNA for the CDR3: TGTGCCAGCAGGAACAGGGCGAACACTGAAGCTTTCTTT. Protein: CASRNRANTEAFF.